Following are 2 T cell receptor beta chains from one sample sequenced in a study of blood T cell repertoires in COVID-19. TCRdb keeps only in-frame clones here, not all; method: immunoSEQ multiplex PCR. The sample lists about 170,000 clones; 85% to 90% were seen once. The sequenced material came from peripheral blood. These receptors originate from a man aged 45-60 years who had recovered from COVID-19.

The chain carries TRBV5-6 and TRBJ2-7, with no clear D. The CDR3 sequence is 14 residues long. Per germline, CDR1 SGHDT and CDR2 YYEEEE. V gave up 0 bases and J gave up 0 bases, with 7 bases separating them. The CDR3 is CASSLGRSSYEQYF. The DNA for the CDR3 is TGTGCCAGCAGCTTGGGGCGGAGCTCCTACGAGCAGTACTTC.

This chain's CDR3 is CASSLALTGGGSEQYF. In DNA form, the CDR3 reads TGTGCCAGCAGCTTAGCGCTGACTGGCGGGGGTTCGGAGCAGTACTTC. This chain links TRBV7-6 with TRBJ2-7, with 7 bases that match TRBD2. The CDR3 sequence is 16 residues long. V trimming: 0 bases; J trimming: 7 bases; junction bases outside the gene matches: 12. From germline, CDR1 is SGHVS and CDR2 FNYEAQ. The whole variable domain, remainder taken from reference TRBV7-6 and TRBJ2-7, is GAGVSQSPRYKVTKRGQDVALRCDPISGHVSLYWYRQALGQGPEFLTYFNYEAQQDKSGLPNDRFSAERPEGSISTLTIQRTEQRDSAMYRCASSLALTGGGSEQYFGPGTRLTVT.